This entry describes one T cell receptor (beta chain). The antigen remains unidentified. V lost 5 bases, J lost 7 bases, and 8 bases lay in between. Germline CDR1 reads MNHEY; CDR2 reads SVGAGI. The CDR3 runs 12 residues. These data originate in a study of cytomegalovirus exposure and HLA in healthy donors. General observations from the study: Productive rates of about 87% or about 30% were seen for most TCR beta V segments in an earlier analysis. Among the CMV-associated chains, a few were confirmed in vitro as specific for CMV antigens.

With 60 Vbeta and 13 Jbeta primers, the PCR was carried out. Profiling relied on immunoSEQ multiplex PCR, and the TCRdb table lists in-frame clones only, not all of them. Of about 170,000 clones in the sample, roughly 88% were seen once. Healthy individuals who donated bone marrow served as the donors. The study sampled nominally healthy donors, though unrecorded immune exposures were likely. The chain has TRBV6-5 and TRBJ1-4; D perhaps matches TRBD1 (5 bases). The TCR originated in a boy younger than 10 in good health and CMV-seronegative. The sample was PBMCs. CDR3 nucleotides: TGTGCCAGCAGTCTCGGGGGTGAAAAACTGTTTTTT. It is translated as CASSLGGEKLFF.